The 5 T cell receptor beta chains listed next were all sequenced from one sample in a study of blood T cell repertoires in COVID-19. Some clones are missing from TCRdb's copy, which holds only in-frame ones; the method was immunoSEQ multiplex PCR. Among roughly 160,000 clones, about 85% were seen once, and the ten largest hold 6.5% to 7.5%. Specimen: peripheral blood. The source is a man older than 75 with COVID-19, enrolled during active disease.

This chain's CDR3 is CASSQPPGEGAKNIQYF. For the CDR3, the DNA is TGCGCCAGCAGCCAACCTCCCGGGGAGGGCGCCAAAAACATTCAGTACTTC. This chain uses TRBV4-1 with TRBJ2-4; 7 nucleotides align to TRBD2. CDR1 is MGHRA and CDR2 is YSYEKL in the germline V gene. Trimming cost V 2 bases and J 1 base; bases outside gene matches: 8. The CDR3 is 17 residues long.

The chain has TRBV7-9 and TRBJ1-4, with D perhaps matching TRBD1 (5 bases). V gave up 3 bases and J gave up 4 bases, with 9 bases separating them. Per the germline V gene, CDR1 is SEHNR and CDR2 is FQNEAQ (reference sequence). The CDR3 consists of 14 residues. As DNA, the CDR3 is TGTGCCAGCAGCTTCCCAGGGTTTAATGAAAAACTGTTTTTT. Its protein product is CASSFPGFNEKLFF.

The V and J genes are TRBV12-3 or TRBV12-4 and TRBJ1-6; D gene ambiguous. This CDR3 is built from 13 residues. Trimming removed 10 bases from V and 7 bases from J, with 14 bases in between. CDR3 in amino acids: CATAKDYNSPLHF. CDR3 DNA sequence: TGTGCCACCGCGAAAGATTACAATTCACCCCTCCACTTT.

This chain connects TRBV2 to TRBJ1-5, with D hard to call. Trimming cost V 3 bases and J 5 bases, with 14 bases left between them. CDR1 and CDR2 (germline): SNHLY, FYNNEI. The CDR3 contains 15 residues. The CDR3 here is CASSESPPGYQPQHF. The CDR3 nucleotides are TGTGCCAGCAGTGAGTCCCCTCCGGGGTATCAGCCCCAGCATTTT. Looking up the rest from reference TRBV2 and TRBJ1-5 gives the full variable domain: EPEVTQTPSHQVTQMGQEVILRCVPISNHLYFYWYRQILGQKVEFLVSFYNNEISEKSEIFDDQFSVERPDGSNFTLKIRSTKLEDSAMYFCASSESPPGYQPQHFGDGTRLSIL.

The chain carries TRBV6-5 and TRBJ1-2, with TRBD1 as a possible D gene (5 bases). CDR3 size: 15 residues. Germline loops: CDR1 MNHEY, CDR2 SVGAGI. The CDR3, as DNA: TGTGCGAATCGGACAAGGGTCGGACGGTTCTATGGCTACACCTTC. Translated: CANRTRVGRFYGYTF.